What follows are 25 T cell receptor beta chains derived from one specimen sequenced in a study of blood T cell repertoires in COVID-19. Assay: immunoSEQ multiplex PCR; the TCRdb copy retains only in-frame clones and omits some. The sample has around 290,000 clones, around 89% seen once; the top ten hold about 4.6%. Sequencing input: peripheral blood. Receptors originate from a man between 35 and 55 years old with acute or convalescent COVID-19.

V gene TRBV21-1 combines with J gene TRBJ1-5. TRBV21-1 is described as a pseudogene. The CDR3 is 15 residues long. CDR3 coding DNA: TGTGCCAGCAGCCTATACATGAGGGCGAATCAGCCCCAGCATTTT. It encodes CASSLYMRANQPQHF.

This rearrangement joins TRBV6-2 or TRBV6-3 to TRBJ1-1, with D possibly TRBD1 on 6 matching bases. The CDR3 covers 16 residues. Germline loops: CDR1 MNHEY, CDR2 SVGEGT. V lost 0 bases and J 0 bases, leaving 11 bases between the germline ends. The CDR3 reads CASSYSPGQLNTEAFF. The DNA of the CDR3 is TGTGCCAGCAGTTACTCACCGGGACAATTGAACACTGAAGCTTTCTTT.

Details on this clone: This specimen includes other DNA sequences encoding the same CDR3. The chain recombines TRBV5-1 with TRBJ1-1; D remains unclear. Germline assignment: CDR1 SGHRS and CDR2 YFSETQ. This CDR3 region has 13 residues. The ends were cut back, 2 bases at V and 0 bases at J, with 5 bases in the middle. CDR3 coding DNA: TGCGCCAGCAGCTTTACGGTGAACACTGAAGCTTTCTTT. Protein sequence: CASSFTVNTEAFF. The entire variable domain, with the rest obtained from reference TRBV5-1 and TRBJ1-1, is as follows: KAGVTQTPRYLIKTRGQQVTLSCSPISGHRSVSWYQQTPGQGLQFLFEYFSETQRNKGNFPGRFSGRQFSNSRSEMNVSTLELGDSALYLCASSFTVNTEAFFGQGTRLTVV.

The V and J genes are TRBV2 and TRBJ1-5, with 9 bases lining up with TRBD1. Germline V CDR1 and CDR2: SNHLY, FYNNEI. This CDR3 region has 14 residues. The J segment lost 4 bases and the V segment lost 5 bases, leaving 3 bases of the junction unmatched. CDR3 region: CASSPDRGNQPQHF. The DNA of the CDR3 is TGTGCCAGCAGTCCTGACAGGGGGAATCAGCCCCAGCATTTT.

This clone was detected only a few times. For the CDR3, the DNA is TGTGCCAGCAGTCCCGAGGGCATCTATGGCTACACCTTC. Translated, it gives CASSPEGIYGYTF. The chain recombines TRBV2 with TRBJ1-2; D is unresolved. This CDR3 is built from 13 residues. Deletions cut 5 bases from V and 4 bases from J, with 11 bases between. The germline V gene encodes CDR1 SNHLY and CDR2 FYNNEI.

The chain joins TRBV5-4 to TRBJ1-6; TRBD1 matches 7 bases. The CDR3 consists of 16 residues. Germline V gene lookup returns CDR1 SGHNT and CDR2 YYREEE (reference sequence). J lost 7 bases, V lost 0 bases, and 7 bases had no gene match. The DNA for the CDR3 is TGTGCCAGCAGCTTGGGGGGACAGCCACGCAATTCACCCCTCCACTTT. This encodes CASSLGGQPRNSPLHF.

This rearrangement joins TRBV5-1 to TRBJ2-2; a weak D match, TRBD2 (5 bases). Deletions cut 3 bases from V and 7 bases from J, with 13 bases between. This CDR3 contains 14 residues. The germline gives CDR1 SGHRS, CDR2 YFSETQ. CDR3 in DNA: TGCGCCAGCAGCTCTTCGGGGATGTACGGGGAGCTGTTTTTT. It is translated as CASSSSGMYGELFF.

The chain links TRBV3-1 (or the pseudogene TRBV3-2) to TRBJ2-3; 12 positions match TRBD2. In germline, CDR1 is LGHDT, CDR2 YNNKEL (reference sequence). The J segment lost 14 bases and the V segment lost 3 bases, leaving 6 bases of the junction unmatched. CDR3 length: 13 residues. The CDR3, as DNA: TGTGCCAGCAGCCACTCTAGCGGGGGGGCGCCGTATTTT. Residues: CASSHSSGGAPYF.

This chain links TRBV21-1 with TRBJ2-4; whether TRBD2, the table's D call, matches the DNA was not checked. TRBV21-1 is classified as a pseudogene. The CDR3 sequence is 16 residues long. The CDR3 region is CAISLRGDLAKNIQYF. The CDR3 nucleotides read TGTGCCATCTCCCTCCGGGGAGATTTAGCCAAAAACATTCAGTACTTC.

J is TRBJ1-2 and V is TRBV3-1 (or the pseudogene TRBV3-2), with TRBD1 as a possible D gene (6 bases). Trimming removed 4 bases from V and 3 bases from J, with 9 bases in between. CDR3 length: 13 amino acids. Per germline, CDR1 LGHDT and CDR2 YNNKEL (reference sequence). The CDR3 DNA reads as TGTGCCAGCAGCCGGACAGTTTACTATGGCTACACCTTC. Translated, it gives CASSRTVYYGYTF.

This rearrangement joins TRBV5-1 to TRBJ2-7; 9 positions agree with TRBD2. The CDR3 is 15 amino acids. Germline lookup yields CDR1 SGHRS and CDR2 YFSETQ. V lost 0 bases, J lost 5 bases, and 6 bases stayed unmatched. The CDR3 sequence: CASSLARQRGDEQYF. CDR3 bases: TGCGCCAGCAGCTTGGCCCGCCAGCGGGGGGACGAGCAGTACTTC.

The genes are TRBV25-1 and TRBJ1-1, with D hard to call. The CDR3 runs to 12 residues. Germline CDR1 MGHDK, CDR2 SYGVNS. V lost 2 bases and J 11 bases, leaving 12 bases between the germline ends. The chain's CDR3 is CASSETPERAFF. The CDR3 coding sequence is TGTGCCAGCAGTGAAACCCCAGAGAGGGCTTTCTTT.

This clone was seen a single time. This rearrangement joins TRBV4-2 to TRBJ2-1; 12 bases fit TRBD2. The CDR3 has 15 amino acids. The V gene's germline CDR1 is LGHNA and CDR2 YNFKEQ. The V gene end was trimmed by 5 bases and the J gene end by 9 bases; junction bases not matched to a gene: 8. In nucleotides, the CDR3 is TGTGCCAGCAGCTTCCTAGCGGGGGGGCCGGGTGAGCAGTTCTTC. It yields the protein CASSFLAGGPGEQFF.

The chain recombines TRBV5-4 with TRBJ1-2, with D possibly being TRBD1 (6 bases). The CDR3 length is 16 residues. V was clipped by 2 bases and J by 6 bases, with 20 bases between them. Germline assignment: CDR1 SGHNT and CDR2 YYREEE (reference sequence). The CDR3 DNA follows: TGTGCCAGCAGCTTTGGTTCTAGGGGGTCTAAGGATGGCTACACCTTC. It translates to CASSFGSRGSKDGYTF.

With respect to this clone: Other DNA sequences within the sample encode an identical CDR3. This chain joins TRBV30 and TRBJ1-3; D unresolved. Germline CDR1 reads GTSNPN; CDR2 reads SVGIG (reference sequence). CDR3 length: 11 amino acids. V dropped 2 bases and J dropped 7 bases, with 6 bases sitting between them. The CDR3 region is CAWSSGNTIYF. The CDR3 DNA sequence: TGTGCCTGGAGTAGCGGGAACACCATATATTTT.

The rearrangement links TRBV14 to TRBJ2-1, with 8 bases aligning to TRBD2. V lost 7 bases, J lost 4 bases, and 6 bases stayed unmatched. Per germline, CDR1 SGHDN and CDR2 FVKESK. The CDR3 extends over 14 amino acids. In DNA, the CDR3 is TGTGCCAGCAACCGGGGGGGGATATACAATGAGCAGTTCTTC. It is translated as CASNRGGIYNEQFF.

The rearrangement uses TRBV6-5 and TRBJ1-5; 8 bases line up with TRBD1. J was trimmed by 7 bases and V by 7 bases; bases with no gene match: 12. The CDR3 runs 15 residues. Germline V gene data show CDR1 as MNHEY and CDR2 as SVGAGI. In DNA form, the CDR3 reads TGTGCCAGCACCTCGGACAGGGAAAAGCGGCAGCCCCAGCATTTT. It translates to CASTSDREKRQPQHF.

The chain joins TRBV20-1 to TRBJ2-4, with D maybe TRBD2 (5 bases). Germline-derived CDR1 and CDR2 are DFQATT and SNEGSKA (reference sequence). Trimming stripped 3 bases from V and 0 bases from J, with 12 bases between. There are 15 residues in the CDR3. The CDR3 sequence is CSASYGIKAKNIQYF. CDR3 coding DNA: TGCAGTGCTAGTTACGGGATCAAAGCCAAAAACATTCAGTACTTC.

The V call is TRBV5-1, the J call TRBJ1-4, with 9 bases fitting TRBD1. Germline-derived CDR1 and CDR2 are SGHRS and YFSETQ. The CDR3 is 14 residues long. J lost 8 bases, V lost 5 bases, and 7 bases had no gene match. The CDR3 coding sequence is TGCGCCAGCAGTAGCGGGGACAGGGACGAAAAACTGTTTTTT. It codes for CASSSGDRDEKLFF. The full variable domain, with the rest looked up from reference TRBV5-1 and TRBJ1-4, is KAGVTQTPRYLIKTRGQQVTLSCSPISGHRSVSWYQQTPGQGLQFLFEYFSETQRNKGNFPGRFSGRQFSNSRSEMNVSTLELGDSALYLCASSSGDRDEKLFFGSGTQLSVL.

The gene calls are TRBV5-1 and TRBJ2-1; D is unclear. Trimming stripped 1 base from V and 0 bases from J, with 2 bases between. The CDR3 contains 13 residues. Germline loops: CDR1 SGHRS, CDR2 YFSETQ. CDR3 amino acids: CASSLYSYNEQFF. The CDR3 DNA reads as TGCGCCAGCAGCTTGTACTCCTACAATGAGCAGTTCTTC.

This clone was detected only once. This chain joins TRBV10-3 and TRBJ1-5; no firm D call. The germline V gene has CDR1 ENHRY and CDR2 SYGVKD. This CDR3 is 15 amino acids long. The V and J ends lost 2 bases and 0 bases respectively, with 8 bases between them. This CDR3 is CAISEGQDSNQPQHF. The CDR3 DNA sequence: TGTGCCATCAGTGAGGGTCAGGATAGCAATCAGCCCCAGCATTTT.

The CDR3 DNA reads as TGCAGCGTTGAAGGACAGGGCGCGGTTACTGAAGCTTTCTTT. Its protein product is CSVEGQGAVTEAFF. The chain carries TRBV29-1 and TRBJ1-1; 7 nucleotides match TRBD1. From germline, CDR1 is SQVTM and CDR2 ANQGSEA. The CDR3 is 14 residues long. V lost 1 base and J lost 5; bases outside the gene matches: 7.

The rearrangement links TRBV6-5 to TRBJ2-7; 8 bases map to TRBD1. Germline values: CDR1 MNHEY, CDR2 SVGAGI. The junction had 10 bases not matched to a gene; V was cut back by 7 bases and J by 5 bases. CDR3 length: 14 residues. CDR3 sequence (DNA): TGTGCCAGCAATCAGGACAGGGTTACTGACGAGCAGTACTTC. It specifies CASNQDRVTDEQYF.

The V gene is TRBV5-1, the J gene TRBJ1-4; tentatively, D is TRBD1 (5 bases). The V end lost 0 bases, the J end lost 0 bases, and 9 bases lay between the germline ends. Per the germline V gene, CDR1 is SGHRS and CDR2 is YFSETQ. There are 16 residues in the CDR3. CDR3 coding DNA: TGCGCCAGCAGCTTGGCCGGGGGGACAACTAATGAAAAACTGTTTTTT. This gives the protein CASSLAGGTTNEKLFF.

The chain combines TRBV11-3 with TRBJ2-3, with a tentative D call TRBD1 (6 bases). Trimming stripped 1 base from V and 0 bases from J, with 8 bases between. The CDR3 covers 15 residues. Germline CDR1 and CDR2: SGHNT and YENEEA. The CDR3 loop is CASSLGGPSTDTQYF. CDR3 nucleotide sequence: TGTGCCAGCAGCTTAGGGGGGCCAAGCACAGATACGCAGTATTTT.